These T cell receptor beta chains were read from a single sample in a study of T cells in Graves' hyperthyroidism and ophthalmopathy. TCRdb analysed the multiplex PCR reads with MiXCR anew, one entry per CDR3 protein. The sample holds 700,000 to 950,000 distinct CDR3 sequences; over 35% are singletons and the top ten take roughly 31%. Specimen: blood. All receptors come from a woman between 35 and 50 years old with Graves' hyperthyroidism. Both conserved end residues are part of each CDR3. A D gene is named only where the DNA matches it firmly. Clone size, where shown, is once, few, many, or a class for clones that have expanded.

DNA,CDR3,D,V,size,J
TGTGCCAGCAGCCCTGCGGGGACGCATCAGCCCCAGCATTTT,CASSPAGTHQPQHF,.,TRBV11-3,.,TRBJ1-5
TGTGCCAGCAGCGCGGACAGGGAGTTTGAAAAACTGTTTTTT,CASSADREFEKLFF,TRBD1,TRBV6-1,many,TRBJ1-4
TGCAGTGCTAGAGATGGTAGATCGAACACCGGGGAGCTGTTTTTT,CSARDGRSNTGELFF,.,TRBV20-1,.,TRBJ2-2
TGTGCCAGCAGCCATACCGGGACAGGGGTCACTGAAGCTTTCTTT,CASSHTGTGVTEAFF,TRBD1,TRBV12-3/TRBV12-4,.,TRBJ1-1
TGCAGCAGTTACTCGACGGGGTCTGAAGCTTTCTTT,CSSYSTGSEAFF,.,TRBV29-1,once,TRBJ1-1
TGCGCCAGCAGCCAAGCCGACATTTTTTTTAGCAATCAGCCCCAGCATTTT,CASSQADIFFSNQPQHF,.,TRBV5-1,.,TRBJ1-5
TGCAGTGCTAGAGATGTTCAGGGGAATGGCTACACCTTC,CSARDVQGNGYTF,.,TRBV20-1,.,TRBJ1-2
TGCGCCAGCAGTGCCACGAGGTACAATGAGCAGTTCTTC,CASSATRYNEQFF,.,TRBV10-2,.,TRBJ2-1
TGCAGCGTTGTGACAGGCGCCACTGAAGCTTTCTTT,CSVVTGATEAFF,.,TRBV29-1,many,TRBJ1-1
TGTGCCAGCAGTATAACAGGGTGGGACACTGAAGCTTTCTTT,CASSITGWDTEAFF,.,TRBV12-3/TRBV12-4,.,TRBJ1-1
TGCGCCAGCAGTGAGTCGCAGGTCGGTGGTGAAAAACTGTTTTTT,CASSESQVGGEKLFF,.,TRBV10-2,.,TRBJ1-4
TGTGCCATCAGCCATGGGGCCAACGTCCTGACTTTC,CAISHGANVLTF,.,TRBV10-3,once,TRBJ2-6
TGTGCCAGCAGCCAAGTGGACAGGCAAAGAAACTATGGCTACACCTTC,CASSQVDRQRNYGYTF,TRBD1,TRBV3-1,.,TRBJ1-2
TGCAGCGTGCGACAGGGAGGGTTAGGAGAGACCCAGTACTTC,CSVRQGGLGETQYF,.,TRBV29-1,many,TRBJ2-5
TGTGCCAGCAGCCCCGATAGGATTGGGAGAGACACTGAAGCTTTCTTT,CASSPDRIGRDTEAFF,.,TRBV7-9,.,TRBJ1-1
TGCGCCAGCAGTGGGGGCACTGAAGCTTTCTTT,CASSGGTEAFF,.,TRBV19,many,TRBJ1-1
TGTGCCAGCAGCTTAGAAATGGGGGGTTATGGCTACACCTTC,CASSLEMGGYGYTF,.,TRBV7-2,once,TRBJ1-2
TGTGCCAGCAGCTCTGGGACAGGGACGTGGGAGCAGTACTTC,CASSSGTGTWEQYF,TRBD1,TRBV13,few,TRBJ2-7
TGTGCCAGCAGCCCCCACGGAGGGGTTGAGCAGTACTTC,CASSPHGGVEQYF,.,TRBV7-9,.,TRBJ2-7
TGTGCCAGCAGTCCCAGGACAGGGGATATCGGGGAGCTGTTTTTT,CASSPRTGDIGELFF,TRBD1,TRBV12-3/TRBV12-4,once,TRBJ2-2
TGTGCCAGCAGCTCCGGGACAGGGGGTGTCAATGAGCAGTTCTTC,CASSSGTGGVNEQFF,TRBD1,TRBV11-2,.,TRBJ2-1
TGTGCCAGCAGCCGGGAGGCCACCTCCTACGAGCAGTACTTC,CASSREATSYEQYF,TRBD2,TRBV25-1,.,TRBJ2-7
TGCAGTGCTAGAGTATTTCCGGGACAGGGAGGCGGGGGCACTGAAGCTTTCTTT,CSARVFPGQGGGGTEAFF,TRBD1,TRBV20-1,.,TRBJ1-1
TGTGCCAGCAGCTTAGTGCCCAGAGGCGGCGGCGAGCAGTACTTC,CASSLVPRGGGEQYF,.,TRBV7-6,many,TRBJ2-7
TGCAGTGCTAGAGAGGACGGCGGGGGGCGTAAAGAGACCCAGTACTTC,CSAREDGGGRKETQYF,TRBD2,TRBV20-1,many,TRBJ2-5
TGTGCCAGCAGCTTACTTAGACAACCTTCCTCTGGAAACACCATATATTTT,CASSLLRQPSSGNTIYF,.,TRBV5-5,.,TRBJ1-3
TGTGCCAGCAGCTTAAGATGGGGCGGGAGTGTTTGGACCGGGGAGCTGTTTTTT,CASSLRWGGSVWTGELFF,TRBD2,TRBV7-3,once,TRBJ2-2
TGTGCCAGCAGCTCATACAGGGCTAACTATGGCTACACCTTC,CASSSYRANYGYTF,.,TRBV11-1,few,TRBJ1-2
TGTGCCAGCAGGCCCGGGACAGGGGTCTTAGGCTACACCTTC,CASRPGTGVLGYTF,TRBD1,TRBV7-2,few,TRBJ1-2
TGTGCCAGCAGCTACCAATATAATCCGAAGGTTAACTATGGCTACACCTTC,CASSYQYNPKVNYGYTF,.,TRBV13,.,TRBJ1-2
TGTGCCAGCAGTAGGGACCTGGATCCTACGACCCCACCCCTCCACTTT,CASSRDLDPTTPPLHF,.,TRBV6-1,.,TRBJ1-6
TGCAGTGCTTCGACAGGGGGCTACAATGAGCAGTACTTC,CSASTGGYNEQYF,TRBD1,TRBV20-1,.,TRBJ2-7
TGTGCCAGCAGCCTTAAGCGGGGTTACGAACTCTACGAGCAGTACTTC,CASSLKRGYELYEQYF,TRBD2,TRBV12-3/TRBV12-4,many,TRBJ2-7
TGTGCCAGCAGTTTTTTAGGTGGGGTACGCACTGAAGCTTTCTTT,CASSFLGGVRTEAFF,.,TRBV12-3/TRBV12-4,many,TRBJ1-1
TGCGCCAGCAGCCAAGAGGACAGGGCTGCGCCCCTCCACTTT,CASSQEDRAAPLHF,TRBD1,TRBV7-9,.,TRBJ1-6
TGTGCCAGCAGTGGGGTGGACAGGGACGGGGAGCTGTTTTTT,CASSGVDRDGELFF,TRBD1,TRBV2,.,TRBJ2-2
TGCAGCGTTGGGGAGACTAGCAGGGCAAATGAGCAGTTCTTC,CSVGETSRANEQFF,TRBD2,TRBV29-1,few,TRBJ2-1
TGTGCCAGCGAAGTAGGGGAACGAAGGACCCAGTACTTC,CASEVGERRTQYF,.,TRBV2,many,TRBJ2-5
TGCGCCAGCAGCGTTGTTGAAAAACTGTTTTTT,CASSVVEKLFF,.,TRBV5-1,many,TRBJ1-4
TGTGCCAGCAGCTCGAGGAAAGGTGCGTATCAGCCCCAGCATTTT,CASSSRKGAYQPQHF,.,TRBV7-9,few,TRBJ1-5
TGTGCCTCGACCCAGACAGGGGGCTACGAGCAGTACTTC,CASTQTGGYEQYF,TRBD1,TRBV10-3,many,TRBJ2-7
TGTGCCAGCAGCTTGACCCGACTAGCACCTGAAGAGACCCAGTACTTC,CASSLTRLAPEETQYF,TRBD2,TRBV7-2,few,TRBJ2-5
TGTGCCAGCAGTAAGAAGGGAGGGACTGAAGCTTTCTTT,CASSKKGGTEAFF,.,TRBV12-3/TRBV12-4,few,TRBJ1-1